This is a list of T cell receptor beta chains from one sample in a study of blood T cells in healthy people across ages. TCRdb processed the 5' RACE reads anew with MiXCR; each CDR3 protein has one entry. The sample shows about 940,000 distinct CDR3 sequences, roughly 43% of them seen only once. Sequencing was carried out using blood. These receptors came from a man under 40 in good health. The CDR3 runs from the conserved cysteine through the conserved F or W.

>-|TRBV7-9
CASSLAVGGESYEQYF
>TRBJ2-2|TRBV27
CASGGTVSTGELFF
>TRBJ2-3|TRBV18
CASSPREGTQYF
>TRBJ1-6|TRBV12-3/TRBV12-4
CASSRRTGMDNSPLHF
>TRBJ2-1|TRBV12-3/TRBV12-4
CASNTQGFNEQFF
>TRBJ2-5|TRBV29-1
CSAVAGDNEQYF
>TRBJ1-1|TRBV5-1
CASSLGGPAFF
>TRBJ1-2|TRBV3-1
CASSQGGYSHYGYTF
>TRBJ2-1|TRBV6-5
CPSSYRASSYNERFF
>TRBJ2-3|TRBV6-2/TRBV6-3
CASRRGTSTDTQYF
>TRBJ2-7|TRBV12-3/TRBV12-4
CASSLMYSSYEQYF
>TRBJ2-3|TRBV29-1
CSANGRGTTPDTQYF
>-|TRBV15
CATSRDRQGYEQYF
>TRBJ2-3|TRBV20-1
CSAMGSRDGPANTQYF
>TRBJ2-1|TRBV7-8
CSSSLDPYNEQFF
>-|TRBV10-3
CAITDRETQYF
>TRBJ2-5|TRBV7-9
CASTRLAFDRNEQYF
>TRBJ2-7|TRBV20-1
CSAQPTANSYEQYF
>-|TRBV6-5
CASRLGTSGGGYEQYF
>TRBJ1-5|TRBV6-6
CASSSGAGNQPQHF
>TRBJ2-5|TRBV27
CASSLSGGGETQYF
>TRBJ2-3|TRBV28
CASSSTASLDTQYF
>TRBJ2-1|TRBV25-1
CASSENRAYNEQFF
>TRBJ1-5|TRBV5-1
CASSSGPGQPQHF
>TRBJ2-6|TRBV12-3/TRBV12-4
CASSLRTGGVTTAGANVLTF
>TRBJ2-5|TRBV28
CASSFRQETQYF
>TRBJ2-1|TRBV5-4
CASSYHRDTHNEQFF
>TRBJ2-7|TRBV7-2
CASRFLAGVSSYEQYF
>TRBJ1-5|TRBV12-3/TRBV12-4
CASSGSESNQPQHF
>TRBJ2-2|TRBV27
CASSLLPLNTGELFF
>TRBJ2-1|TRBV7-2
CASSPRPDNEQFF
>TRBJ2-1|TRBV7-6
CASSLALSRYNEQFF
>TRBJ2-5|TRBV6-1
CASSEGRGLFETQYF
>TRBJ1-6|TRBV28
CASSRTASNSPLHF
>TRBJ2-7|TRBV5-1
CASRVRDNYEQYF
>TRBJ2-4|TRBV20-1
CSASFQVSAKNIQYF
>TRBJ2-3|TRBV12-3/TRBV12-4
CASSLGGTTQYF
>TRBJ1-5|TRBV7-6
CASSLNDGGAQPQHF
>TRBJ2-1|TRBV6-5
CASSYRASVNSYNEQFF
>TRBJ1-5|TRBV5-6
CASTRGGGRVNQPQHF
>TRBJ2-7|TRBV30
CAWSGDSYEQYF
>TRBJ2-5|TRBV18
CASSPLTSGAQETQYF
>TRBJ2-1|TRBV27
CASSLSPGLVTANEQFF
>TRBJ1-2|TRBV5-1
CASSLNARGGYTF
>TRBJ2-7|TRBV20-1
CSAGGTSGGYEQYF
>TRBJ2-7|TRBV6-6
CASSYRTTGAHEQYF
>TRBJ1-1|TRBV12-3/TRBV12-4
CASSFRGAYTEAFF
>TRBJ2-5|TRBV28
CASSTMVERQETQYF
>TRBJ1-2|TRBV3-1
CASSRIQGAGYTF
>TRBJ1-1|TRBV6-2/TRBV6-3
CASTQAVPKTLDTEAFF
>TRBJ2-4|TRBV9
CASSVGRGAMEQYF
>TRBJ1-2|TRBV9
CASSVWTGANGYTF
>TRBJ1-1|TRBV15
CATSREEGIPTEAFF
>TRBJ2-1|TRBV7-6
CASSLAGGRFEQFF
>TRBJ2-3|TRBV5-1
CASSWQGLAGGKDTQYF
>TRBJ2-1|TRBV3-1
CASGQDEKSSYNEQFF
>TRBJ2-7|TRBV7-2
CASSLVSLAGGREQYF
>TRBJ1-2|TRBV4-3
CASSQEKGKGAGYTF
>TRBJ2-5|TRBV6-5
CASSSPRRGQETQYF